The rows below give T cell receptor beta chains drawn from one sample of a study of response to subunit inactivated influenza vaccine. Via MiXCR, TCRdb re-called the RT-PCR reads, giving one row per CDR3 protein. The sample carries around 480,000 distinct CDR3 sequences, about 17% recorded once. The source material was CD4+ T cells sorted from PBMCs, sampled roughly 24 months after vaccination. The source is a man between 45 and 75 years old who received an inactivated influenza vaccine. Both conserved end residues are part of each CDR3. The order of the fields is clone size, J gene, V gene, D gene, CDR3 protein, CDR3 DNA. D genes are given only for firm matches. Not every row has a clone size; where given, it reads once, few, many or a size class.

size: .
J: TRBJ1-6
V: TRBV20-1
D: .
CDR3: CSAHRTPNSPLHF
DNA: TGCAGTGCTCACAGAACGCCGAATTCACCCCTCCACTTT

size: .
J: TRBJ2-7
V: TRBV5-1
D: .
CDR3: CASSLGGTAGEQYF
DNA: TGCGCCAGCAGCTTGGGAGGGACTGCCGGCGAGCAGTACTTC

size: few
J: TRBJ2-1
V: TRBV7-2
D: .
CDR3: CASSLASPAGYNEQFF
DNA: TGTGCCAGCAGCTTAGCCAGCCCTGCGGGTTACAATGAGCAGTTCTTC

size: few
J: TRBJ2-5
V: TRBV5-1
D: .
CDR3: CASSLNPGQETQYF
DNA: TGCGCCAGCAGCTTGAACCCCGGACAAGAGACCCAGTACTTC

size: once
J: TRBJ2-2
V: TRBV6-1
D: TRBD2
CDR3: CASRSRAGLAGNTGELFF
DNA: TGTGCCAGCAGGTCGCGAGCGGGGCTAGCGGGGAACACCGGGGAGCTGTTTTTT

size: few
J: TRBJ2-1
V: TRBV6-1
D: .
CDR3: CASSRSYRVSYNEQFF
DNA: TGTGCCAGCAGTCGGTCATACAGGGTGTCCTACAATGAGCAGTTCTTC

size: many
J: TRBJ2-3
V: TRBV15
D: .
CDR3: CATSRDLGDTQYF
DNA: TGTGCCACCAGCAGAGATCTAGGGGATACGCAGTATTTT

size: .
J: TRBJ2-7
V: TRBV11-2
D: TRBD1
CDR3: CASSLEDRATYEQYF
DNA: TGTGCCAGCAGCTTAGAGGACAGGGCTACCTACGAGCAGTACTTC

size: few
J: TRBJ1-5
V: TRBV20-1
D: .
CDR3: CSASRGRNQPQHF
DNA: TGCAGTGCTAGCAGGGGTCGGAATCAGCCCCAGCATTTT

size: few
J: TRBJ2-3
V: TRBV11-2
D: TRBD1
CDR3: CASSLKQGPSSTDTQYF
DNA: TGTGCCAGCAGCTTAAAACAGGGGCCCTCCTCCACAGATACGCAGTATTTT

size: .
J: TRBJ2-5
V: TRBV2
D: TRBD1
CDR3: CASSGGTGVETQYF
DNA: TGTGCCAGCAGCGGCGGGACAGGGGTAGAGACCCAGTACTTC

size: few
J: TRBJ2-1
V: TRBV12-3/TRBV12-4
D: TRBD2
CDR3: CASSSTRAGIGYEQFF
DNA: TGTGCCAGCAGTTCCACCCGAGCGGGAATTGGGTATGAGCAGTTCTTC

size: .
J: TRBJ1-1
V: TRBV12-3/TRBV12-4
D: .
CDR3: CASSLPGALLTEAFF
DNA: TGTGCCAGCAGTTTACCAGGGGCGCTTCTCACTGAAGCTTTCTTT

size: many
J: TRBJ1-2
V: TRBV2
D: .
CDR3: CASSEQGLDGYTF
DNA: TGTGCCAGCAGTGAACAGGGTTTGGATGGCTACACCTTC

size: few
J: TRBJ2-7
V: TRBV5-6
D: TRBD2
CDR3: CASSFSRGRSSYEQYF
DNA: TGTGCCAGCAGCTTTTCGCGCGGGAGGAGCTCCTACGAGCAGTACTTC

size: .
J: TRBJ2-2
V: TRBV6-1
D: TRBD1
CDR3: CASKADRGRVISNTWELFF
DNA: TGTGCCAGCAAAGCGGACAGGGGGCGCGTTATCTCGAACACCTGGGAGCTGTTTTTT

size: once
J: TRBJ2-3
V: TRBV12-3/TRBV12-4
D: TRBD1
CDR3: CASSLGQSSTDTQYF
DNA: TGTGCCAGCAGCCTGGGACAGTCGAGCACAGATACGCAGTATTTT

size: .
J: TRBJ2-5
V: TRBV12-3/TRBV12-4
D: TRBD2
CDR3: CASSSAYSGLADTYQETQYF
DNA: TGTGCCAGCAGTAGCGCGTATTCGGGACTAGCGGATACGTACCAAGAGACCCAGTACTTC

size: many
J: TRBJ2-1
V: TRBV6-2/TRBV6-3
D: .
CDR3: CASSYNPLGPSRVEQFF
DNA: TGTGCCAGCAGTTACAACCCCCTCGGTCCTAGCAGGGTTGAGCAGTTCTTC

size: few
J: TRBJ1-1
V: TRBV4-3
D: TRBD1
CDR3: CASKKDRANTEAFF
DNA: TGCGCCAGCAAGAAAGACAGGGCGAACACTGAAGCTTTCTTT

size: .
J: TRBJ2-7
V: TRBV5-1
D: .
CDR3: CASSQGSTYEQYF
DNA: TGCGCCAGCAGCCAAGGCTCAACCTACGAGCAGTACTTC

size: .
J: TRBJ2-1
V: TRBV4-2
D: .
CDR3: CASSQDRASLAYNEQFF
DNA: TGTGCCAGCAGCCAAGATCGGGCTAGCCTCGCCTACAATGAGCAGTTCTTC

size: many
J: TRBJ2-2
V: TRBV30
D: .
CDR3: CAWSVRRGRAKNTGELFF
DNA: TGTGCCTGGAGTGTACGGAGGGGCAGGGCAAAGAACACCGGGGAGCTGTTTTTT

size: many
J: TRBJ2-5
V: TRBV10-3
D: .
CDR3: CAISESSSPTLKETQYF
DNA: TGTGCCATCAGTGAGTCGAGTAGCCCAACCTTAAAAGAGACCCAGTACTTC

size: few
J: TRBJ2-3
V: TRBV9
D: TRBD1
CDR3: CASSPHPGTGRDAQYF
DNA: TGTGCCAGCAGCCCCCACCCCGGGACAGGCCGTGACGCGCAGTATTTT

size: .
J: TRBJ2-7
V: TRBV20-1
D: .
CDR3: CSARKGGGGTYEQYF
DNA: TGCAGTGCTAGGAAGGGCGGCGGAGGGACCTACGAGCAGTACTTC